These T cell receptor beta chains were read from a single sample in a study of CD8+ T cells in alopecia areata. Repertoires were generated with immunoSEQ multiplex PCR, while TCRdb's copy carries only in-frame clones and drops some. The sample consists of around 160,000 clones, roughly 48% of them appearing once. What was sequenced was CD4+ T cells sorted from blood. The receptors were sampled from a human donor with alopecia areata. Both conserved end residues are part of each CDR3. The D gene is left open where the match is weak. A row's size may be missing; if present it is once, few, many or a size class.

j_gene	v_gene	abundance	d_gene	CDR3nt	CDR3aa
TRBJ1-5	TRBV6-5	-	-	TGTGCCAGCAGTTACGGGACTTGGCAGCCCCAGCATTTT	CASSYGTWQPQHF
TRBJ2-3	TRBV4-1	-	-	TGCGCCAGCAGCCAAGCCCTTCCCGATACGCAGTATTTT	CASSQALPDTQYF
TRBJ1-2	TRBV5-1	-	-	TGCGCCAGCAGCCCCCGGACAGAAACCAACTATGGCTACACCTTC	CASSPRTETNYGYTF
TRBJ2-7	TRBV7-9	-	TRBD1	TGTGCCAGCAGCCCGGGACAGGGGCGCTACGAGCAGTACTTC	CASSPGQGRYEQYF
TRBJ2-1	TRBV7-3	-	TRBD1	TGTGCCAGCAGCTTAGGACAGGGGAACAATGAGCAGTTCTTC	CASSLGQGNNEQFF
TRBJ2-5	TRBV4-1	few	-	TGCGCCAGCAGCCAGTACATCCTGGGCGAGACCCAGTACTTC	CASSQYILGETQYF
TRBJ2-5	TRBV9	-	-	TGTGCCAGCAGCATGAGCGCGAGACGACAAGAGACCCAGTACTTC	CASSMSARRQETQYF
TRBJ2-3	TRBV4-1	-	-	TGCGCCAGCCACCCGGGGATAGCTAGGGGCACAGATACGCAGTATTTT	CASHPGIARGTDTQYF
TRBJ2-7	TRBV28	few	TRBD2	TGTGCCAGCAGCCCGCCTAGCGGTCCCTCCCGTAACGAGCAGTACTTC	CASSPPSGPSRNEQYF
TRBJ2-1	TRBV29-1	-	-	TGCAGCGTTGGCAGAACTAAGAGCTCCTACAATGAGCAGTTCTTC	CSVGRTKSSYNEQFF
TRBJ2-7	TRBV5-1	-	-	TGCGCCAGCAGCTTGGAAGTAGCAGAGGTGGCCGAGCAGTACTTC	CASSLEVAEVAEQYF
TRBJ2-7	TRBV29-1	-	TRBD1	TGCAGCGTTAAACAGGGGGCATACGAGCAGTACTTC	CSVKQGAYEQYF
TRBJ1-1	TRBV29-1	few	-	TGCAGCGTTGGGGAGGATACTGAAGCTTTCTTT	CSVGEDTEAFF
TRBJ2-1	TRBV28	-	-	TGTGCCAGCCTCAGCTCCTACAATGAGCAGTTCTTC	CASLSSYNEQFF
TRBJ1-1	TRBV25-1	-	-	TGTGCCAGCAGTGAACCGACAGCAAACACTGAAGCTTTCTTT	CASSEPTANTEAFF
TRBJ2-2	TRBV4-2	-	-	TGTGCCAGCAGCCAAACAGGGCCGAACACCGGGGAGCTGTTTTTT	CASSQTGPNTGELFF
TRBJ1-1	TRBV19	-	-	TGTGCCAGTAGTACCAGAGCCCGGGACACAGGTGAAGCTTTCTTT	CASSTRARDTGEAFF
TRBJ2-7	TRBV27	-	-	TGTGCCACCCAGGACCGCGCAGCCTACGAGCAGTACTTC	CATQDRAAYEQYF
TRBJ1-1	TRBV18	-	TRBD1	TGTGCCAGCTCACCCGGGACAGGCGTGATGAACACTGAAGCTTTCTTT	CASSPGTGVMNTEAFF
TRBJ2-1	TRBV5-6	few	TRBD2	TGTGCCAGCAGCTTGCCCAGCGGGGTCAATGAGCAGTTCTTC	CASSLPSGVNEQFF
TRBJ2-3	TRBV28	-	TRBD2	TGTGCCAGCAGCAAACTAGCGGGTACTTCAGATACGCAGTATTTT	CASSKLAGTSDTQYF
TRBJ2-5	TRBV5-1	-	TRBD2	TGCGCCAGCAGCTTGGGCGGACTAGCGATCCCTGGGGAGACCCAGTACTTC	CASSLGGLAIPGETQYF
TRBJ2-1	TRBV7-3	few	-	TGTGCCAGCAGCTTCAAGATTTCCGGGGTGCATGAGCAGTTCTTC	CASSFKISGVHEQFF
TRBJ2-1	TRBV5-1	-	TRBD2	TGCGCCAGCAGCGCCGGACTAGCCCTCAATGAGCAGTTCTTC	CASSAGLALNEQFF
TRBJ2-5	TRBV7-9	few	TRBD1	TGTGCCAGCAGCAGAGGGACAGCAGAAGAGACCCAGTACTTC	CASSRGTAEETQYF
TRBJ1-3	TRBV23-1	few	TRBD1	TGCGCCAGCAGTTGTGCTGTCGTTAACAGGGGATTGAGTTTAGGAAACACCATATATTTT	CASSCAVVNRGLSLGNTIYF
TRBJ2-1	TRBV6-5	-	TRBD1	TGTGCCAGCAGGATACCGGGACAGGGTTACAATGAGCAGTTCTTC	CASRIPGQGYNEQFF
TRBJ1-3	TRBV7-3	few	-	TGTGCCAGCAGCTTAGGAGGTCAGGCTGGAAACACCATATATTTT	CASSLGGQAGNTIYF
TRBJ2-2	TRBV7-8	-	TRBD2	TGTGCCAGCAGCTTAGTAGGCGGGAGGGCAACCGGGGAGCTGTTTTTT	CASSLVGGRATGELFF
TRBJ2-4	TRBV19	-	-	TGTGCCAGTAGTCGCGGGGATGACAAAAACATTCAGTACTTC	CASSRGDDKNIQYF
TRBJ2-7	TRBV29-1	-	TRBD2	TGCAGCGTTGAAGGCGGACTAGCGGGAGGAGGGCTAACCTACGAGCAGTACTTC	CSVEGGLAGGGLTYEQYF